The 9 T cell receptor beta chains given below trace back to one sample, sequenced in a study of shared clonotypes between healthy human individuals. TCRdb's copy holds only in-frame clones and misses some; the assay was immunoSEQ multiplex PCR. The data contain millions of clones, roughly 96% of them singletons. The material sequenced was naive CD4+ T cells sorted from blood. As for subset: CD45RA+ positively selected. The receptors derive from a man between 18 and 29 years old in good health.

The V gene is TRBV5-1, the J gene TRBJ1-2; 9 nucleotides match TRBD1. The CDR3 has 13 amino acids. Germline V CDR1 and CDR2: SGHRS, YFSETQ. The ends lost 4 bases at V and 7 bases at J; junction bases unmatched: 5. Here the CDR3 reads CASSLGQGIGYTF. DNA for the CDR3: TGCGCCAGCAGCCTAGGACAGGGGATTGGCTACACCTTC. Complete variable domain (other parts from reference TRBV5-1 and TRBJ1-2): KAGVTQTPRYLIKTRGQQVTLSCSPISGHRSVSWYQQTPGQGLQFLFEYFSETQRNKGNFPGRFSGRQFSNSRSEMNVSTLELGDSALYLCASSLGQGIGYTFGSGTRLTVV.

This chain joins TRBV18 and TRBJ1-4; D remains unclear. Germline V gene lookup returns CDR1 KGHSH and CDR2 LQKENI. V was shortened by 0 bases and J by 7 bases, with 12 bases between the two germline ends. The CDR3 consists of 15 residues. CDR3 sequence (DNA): TGTGCCAGCTCACCACCAACGGGGTTGGGTGAAAAACTGTTTTTT. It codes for CASSPPTGLGEKLFF.

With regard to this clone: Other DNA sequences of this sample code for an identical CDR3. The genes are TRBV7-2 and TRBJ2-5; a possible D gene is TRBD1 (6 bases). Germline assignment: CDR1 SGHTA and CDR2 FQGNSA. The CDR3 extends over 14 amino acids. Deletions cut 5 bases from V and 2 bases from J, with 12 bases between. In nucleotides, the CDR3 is TGTGCCAGCAGCCCCCGACAGGTTCAAGAGACCCAGTACTTC. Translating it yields CASSPRQVQETQYF.

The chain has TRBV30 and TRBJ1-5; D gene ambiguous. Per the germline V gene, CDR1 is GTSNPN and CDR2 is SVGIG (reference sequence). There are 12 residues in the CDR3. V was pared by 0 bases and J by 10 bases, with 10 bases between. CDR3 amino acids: CAWSVREGPQHF. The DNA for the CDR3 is TGTGCCTGGAGTGTACGTGAAGGTCCCCAGCATTTT.

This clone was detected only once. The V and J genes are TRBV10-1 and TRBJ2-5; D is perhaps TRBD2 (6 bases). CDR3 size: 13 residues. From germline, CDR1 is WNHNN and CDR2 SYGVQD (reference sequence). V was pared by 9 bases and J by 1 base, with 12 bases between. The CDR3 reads CASSGQCQETQYF. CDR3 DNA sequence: TGCGCCAGTAGCGGTCAATGCCAAGAGACCCAGTACTTC.

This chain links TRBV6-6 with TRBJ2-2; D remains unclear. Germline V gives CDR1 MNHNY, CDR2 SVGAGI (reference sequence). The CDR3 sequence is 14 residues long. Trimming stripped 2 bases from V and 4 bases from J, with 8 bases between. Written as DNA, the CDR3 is TGTGCCAGCAGTTACCGAATATCCACCGGGGAGCTGTTTTTT. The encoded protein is CASSYRISTGELFF.

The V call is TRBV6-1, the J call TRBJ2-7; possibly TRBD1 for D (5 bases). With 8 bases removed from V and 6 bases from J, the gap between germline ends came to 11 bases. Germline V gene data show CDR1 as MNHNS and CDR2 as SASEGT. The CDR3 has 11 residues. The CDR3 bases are TGTGCCAGCGGGGCACAGATCGAGCAGTACTTC. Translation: CASGAQIEQYF.

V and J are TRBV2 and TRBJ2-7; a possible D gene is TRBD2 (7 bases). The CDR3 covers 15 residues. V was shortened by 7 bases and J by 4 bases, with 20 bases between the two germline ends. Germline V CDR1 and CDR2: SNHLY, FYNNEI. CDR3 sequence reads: CASNLQGGVRYEQYF. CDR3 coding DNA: TGTGCCAGCAATCTACAAGGGGGGGTTCGGTACGAGCAGTACTTC.

The CDR3 region has the DNA TGCGCCAGTCAGGGAACCGGGGAGCTGTTTTTT. This sequence encodes CASQGTGELFF. The J gene is TRBJ2-2, the V gene TRBV4-1, with D perhaps TRBD1 (5 bases). The germline CDR1 and CDR2 sequences are MGHRA and YSYEKL. The V gene lost 9 bases and the J gene lost 5 bases, with 7 bases spanning the gap. The CDR3 sequence is 11 residues long.